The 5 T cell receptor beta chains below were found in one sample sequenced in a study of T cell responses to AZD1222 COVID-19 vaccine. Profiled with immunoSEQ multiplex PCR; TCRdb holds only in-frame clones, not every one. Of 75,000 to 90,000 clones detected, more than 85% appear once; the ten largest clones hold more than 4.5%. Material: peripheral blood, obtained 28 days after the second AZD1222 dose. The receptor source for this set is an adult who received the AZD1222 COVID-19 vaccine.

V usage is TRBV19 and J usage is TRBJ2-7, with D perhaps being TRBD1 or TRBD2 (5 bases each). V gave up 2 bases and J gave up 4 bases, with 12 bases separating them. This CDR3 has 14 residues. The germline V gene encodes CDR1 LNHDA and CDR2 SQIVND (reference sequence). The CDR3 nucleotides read TGTGCCAGTAGTATAAGCGGCAGGGCATACGAGCAGTACTTC. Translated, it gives CASSISGRAYEQYF. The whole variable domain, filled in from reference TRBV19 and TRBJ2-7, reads DGGITQSPKYLFRKEGQNVTLSCEQNLNHDAMYWYRQDPGQGLRLIYYSQIVNDFQKGDIAEGYSVSREKKESFPLTVTSAQKNPTAFYLCASSISGRAYEQYFGPGTRLTVT.

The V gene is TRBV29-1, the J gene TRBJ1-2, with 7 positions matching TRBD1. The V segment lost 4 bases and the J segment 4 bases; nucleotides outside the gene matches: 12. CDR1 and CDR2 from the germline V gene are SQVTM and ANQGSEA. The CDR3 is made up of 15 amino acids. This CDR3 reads CSVGNSGQLSYGYTF. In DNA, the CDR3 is TGCAGCGTTGGAAACTCGGGACAGTTGTCCTATGGCTACACCTTC.

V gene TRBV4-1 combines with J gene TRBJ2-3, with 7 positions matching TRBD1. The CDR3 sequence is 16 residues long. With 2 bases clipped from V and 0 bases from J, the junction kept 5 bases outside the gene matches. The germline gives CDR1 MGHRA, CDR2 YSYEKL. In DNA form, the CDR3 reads TGCGCCAGCAGCCAAAGCCGGGACAGTAGCACAGATACGCAGTATTTT. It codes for CASSQSRDSSTDTQYF.

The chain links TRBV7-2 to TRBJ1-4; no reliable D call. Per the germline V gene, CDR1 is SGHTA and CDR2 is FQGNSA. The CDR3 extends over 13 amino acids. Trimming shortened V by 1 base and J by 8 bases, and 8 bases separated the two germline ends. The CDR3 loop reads CASSLDSEEKLFF. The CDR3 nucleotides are TGTGCCAGCAGCTTAGACAGTGAGGAAAAACTGTTTTTT.

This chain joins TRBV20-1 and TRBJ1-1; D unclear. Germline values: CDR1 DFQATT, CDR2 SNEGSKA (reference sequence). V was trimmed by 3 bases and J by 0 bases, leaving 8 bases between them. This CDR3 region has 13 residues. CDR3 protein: CSASQTVNTEAFF. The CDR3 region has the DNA TGCAGTGCTAGTCAGACGGTGAACACTGAAGCTTTCTTT.